Listed here are 9 T cell receptor beta chains from one sample, sequenced in a study of T cells in Graves' hyperthyroidism and ophthalmopathy. Using RNA transcripts as the source, TCR beta CDR3 regions were amplified. HTBI primers were the set used in a first-round RT-PCR of the TCR CDR3. TCRdb processed the multiplex PCR reads anew with MiXCR; each CDR3 protein has one entry. The data hold about 200,000 distinct CDR3 sequences, with less than 20% observed a single time. Sequencing was carried out using blood. The source of these receptors is a woman between 45 and 60 years old with Graves' hyperthyroidism.

This clonotype has only a few counts. This chain links TRBV6-4 with TRBJ2-2; 7 nucleotides match TRBD2. Germline V gives CDR1 MRHNA, CDR2 SNTAGT. CDR3 length: 14 residues. The V gene end was trimmed by 4 bases and the J gene end by 2 bases; junction bases not matched to a gene: 1. The CDR3 region is CASSAGGNTGELFF. In nucleotides, the CDR3 is TGTGCCAGCAGTGCGGGAGGCAACACCGGGGAGCTGTTTTTT.

This clonotype has ten or more counts. The chain has TRBV14 and TRBJ2-1, with TRBD2 matching over 9 bases. The CDR3 sequence is 16 residues long. Losses at the gene ends were 0 bases for V and 4 bases for J; bases not matched to a gene: 4. CDR1 is SGHDN, CDR2 FVKESK, per germline. The CDR3 reads CASSQDPSGRYNEQFF. CDR3 DNA sequence: TGTGCCAGCAGCCAAGATCCAAGCGGGAGGTACAATGAGCAGTTCTTC.

The V gene is TRBV28, the J gene TRBJ2-7; D might be TRBD1 (5 bases). CDR1 is MDHEN and CDR2 is SYDVKM in the germline V gene. Trimming took 6 bases from V and 3 from J, leaving 18 bases between them. CDR3 length: 15 residues. Written as DNA, the CDR3 is TGTGCCAGCAGCCCCGCTCAGGCCAGGGACTACGAGCAGTACTTC. Translating gives CASSPAQARDYEQYF. The full variable domain, rest sourced from reference TRBV28 and TRBJ2-7, is DVKVTQSSRYLVKRTGEKVFLECVQDMDHENMFWYRQDPGLGLRLIYFSYDVKMKEKGDIPEGYSVSREKKERFSLILESASTNQTSMYLCASSPAQARDYEQYFGPGTRLTVT.

This clonotype was detected ten times or more. The rearrangement links TRBV11-3 to TRBJ1-1; TRBD1 might be the D (5 bases). This CDR3 has 16 residues. Germline CDR1 is SGHNT and CDR2 is YENEEA. V lost 0 bases and J 0 bases, leaving 11 bases between the germline ends. This CDR3 is CASSLDGAGLNTEAFF. CDR3 bases: TGTGCCAGCAGCTTAGACGGGGCAGGGTTGAACACTGAAGCTTTCTTT.

The chain couples TRBV28 to TRBJ1-5; D perhaps matches TRBD1 (5 bases). The CDR3 has 12 amino acids. V was shortened by 7 bases and J by 2 bases, with 6 bases between the two germline ends. Germline assignment: CDR1 MDHEN and CDR2 SYDVKM. This CDR3 is CASTGRNQPQHF. The CDR3 DNA follows: TGTGCCAGCACGGGACGCAATCAGCCCCAGCATTTT.

The sample holds many counts of this clonotype. V and J are TRBV30 and TRBJ2-7; D is perhaps TRBD1 or TRBD2 (5 bases each). CDR3 size: 15 residues. Trimming removed 1 base at V and 4 bases at J, with 17 bases between. The germline V gene encodes CDR1 GTSNPN and CDR2 SVGIG (reference sequence). The CDR3 loop is CAWSGFGAGEYEQYF. The CDR3 DNA reads as TGTGCCTGGAGTGGGTTCGGGGCCGGTGAGTACGAGCAGTACTTC.

This clonotype was recorded at least ten times. This chain joins TRBV19 and TRBJ1-2, with a weak D call TRBD1 (6 bases). The CDR3 extends over 14 amino acids. Trimming cost V 7 bases and J 10 bases, with 22 bases left between them. In germline, CDR1 is LNHDA, CDR2 SQIVND (reference sequence). The CDR3 protein is CASIGRGGLGPYTF. CDR3 nucleotide sequence: TGTGCCAGTATAGGAAGAGGGGGACTCGGTCCCTACACCTTC.

This clonotype was counted at least ten times. The rearrangement links TRBV9 to TRBJ1-1; tentative D call: TRBD1 (5 bases). The germline V gene encodes CDR1 SGDLS and CDR2 YYNGEE. V lost 6 bases and J lost 3, with 15 bases in between. The CDR3 runs to 14 residues. The CDR3: CASTRQGGDTEAFF. The DNA of the CDR3 is TGTGCCAGCACCCGTCAAGGAGGGGACACTGAAGCTTTCTTT.

This clonotype occurred many times. The CDR3 coding sequence is TGCAGCGTGGCGATGGTGGACGAGCAGTACTTC. It is translated as CSVAMVDEQYF. This sequence joins TRBV29-1 and TRBJ2-7; D is unresolved. CDR1 SQVTM and CDR2 ANQGSEA come from the germline V gene. This CDR3 is 11 amino acids long. Trimming cost V 6 bases and J 5 bases, with 11 bases left between them.